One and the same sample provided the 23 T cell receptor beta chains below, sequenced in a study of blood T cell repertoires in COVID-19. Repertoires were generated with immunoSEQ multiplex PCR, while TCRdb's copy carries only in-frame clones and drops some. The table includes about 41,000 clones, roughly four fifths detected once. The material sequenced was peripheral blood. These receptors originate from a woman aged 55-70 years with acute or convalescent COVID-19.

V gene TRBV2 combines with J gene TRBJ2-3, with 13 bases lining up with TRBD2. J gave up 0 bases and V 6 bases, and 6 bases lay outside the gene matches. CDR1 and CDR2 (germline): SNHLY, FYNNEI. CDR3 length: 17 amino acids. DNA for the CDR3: TGTGCCAGCAGGGGGGGACTAGCGGGGCTAAGCACAGATACGCAGTATTTT. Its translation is CASRGGLAGLSTDTQYF.

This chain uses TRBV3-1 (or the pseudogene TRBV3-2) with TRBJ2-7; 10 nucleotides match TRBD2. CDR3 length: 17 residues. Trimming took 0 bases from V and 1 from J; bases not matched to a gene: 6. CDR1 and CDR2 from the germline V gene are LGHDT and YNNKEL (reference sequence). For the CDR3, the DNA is TGTGCCAGCAGCCAAGACGGAGCGGGGGGGCTTTCCTACGAGCAGTACTTC. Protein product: CASSQDGAGGLSYEQYF.

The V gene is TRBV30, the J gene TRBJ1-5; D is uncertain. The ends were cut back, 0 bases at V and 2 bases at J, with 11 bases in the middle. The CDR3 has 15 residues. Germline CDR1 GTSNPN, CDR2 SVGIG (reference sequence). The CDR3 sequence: CAWSVRGGGNQPQHF. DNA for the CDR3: TGTGCCTGGAGTGTTCGAGGAGGCGGCAATCAGCCCCAGCATTTT.

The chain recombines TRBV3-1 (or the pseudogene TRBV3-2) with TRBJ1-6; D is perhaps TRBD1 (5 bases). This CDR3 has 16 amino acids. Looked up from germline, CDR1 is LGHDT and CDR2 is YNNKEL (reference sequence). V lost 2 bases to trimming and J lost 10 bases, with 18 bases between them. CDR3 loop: CASSQLNSGGGSPLHF. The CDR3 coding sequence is TGTGCCAGCAGCCAACTCAATAGCGGTGGGGGATCACCCCTCCACTTT.

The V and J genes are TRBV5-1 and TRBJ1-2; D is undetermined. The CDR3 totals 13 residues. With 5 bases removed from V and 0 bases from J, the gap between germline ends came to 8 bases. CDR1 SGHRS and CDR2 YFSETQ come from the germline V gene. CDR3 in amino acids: CASRQEANYGYTF. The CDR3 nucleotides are TGCGCCAGCAGGCAGGAGGCTAACTATGGCTACACCTTC. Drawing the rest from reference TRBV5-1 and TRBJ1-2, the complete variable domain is KAGVTQTPRYLIKTRGQQVTLSCSPISGHRSVSWYQQTPGQGLQFLFEYFSETQRNKGNFPGRFSGRQFSNSRSEMNVSTLELGDSALYLCASRQEANYGYTFGSGTRLTVV.

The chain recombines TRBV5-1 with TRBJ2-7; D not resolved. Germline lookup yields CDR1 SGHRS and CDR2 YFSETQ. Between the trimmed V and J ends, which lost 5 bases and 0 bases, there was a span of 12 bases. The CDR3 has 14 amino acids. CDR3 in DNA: TGCGCCAGCAGGGTCATTCCGAGCTCCTACGAGCAGTACTTC. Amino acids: CASRVIPSSYEQYF.

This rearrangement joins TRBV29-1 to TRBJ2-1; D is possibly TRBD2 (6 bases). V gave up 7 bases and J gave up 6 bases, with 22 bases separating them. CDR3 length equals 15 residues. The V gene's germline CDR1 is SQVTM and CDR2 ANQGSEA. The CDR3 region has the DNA TGCAGCGCTACGGGAGTTTCAGTTCGCAGCAATGAGCAGTTCTTC. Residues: CSATGVSVRSNEQFF.

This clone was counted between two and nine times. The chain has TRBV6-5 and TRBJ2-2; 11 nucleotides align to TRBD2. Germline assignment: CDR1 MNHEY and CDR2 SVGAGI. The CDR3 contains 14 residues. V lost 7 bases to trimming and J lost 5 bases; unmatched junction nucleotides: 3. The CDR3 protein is CASMSSGGTGELFF. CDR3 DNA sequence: TGTGCCAGCATGTCTAGCGGGGGGACCGGGGAGCTGTTTTTT.

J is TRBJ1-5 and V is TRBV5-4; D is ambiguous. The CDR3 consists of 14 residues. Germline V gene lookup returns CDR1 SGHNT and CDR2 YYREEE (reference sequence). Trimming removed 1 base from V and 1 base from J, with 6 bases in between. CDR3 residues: CASSLPGSNQPQHF. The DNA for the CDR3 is TGTGCCAGCAGCTTGCCCGGGAGCAATCAGCCCCAGCATTTT.

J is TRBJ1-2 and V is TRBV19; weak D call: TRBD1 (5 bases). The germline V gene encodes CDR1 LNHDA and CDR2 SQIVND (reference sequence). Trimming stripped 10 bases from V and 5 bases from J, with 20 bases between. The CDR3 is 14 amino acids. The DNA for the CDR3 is TGTGCCACCACGAGGGCGGGAAAGGGGTATGGCTACACCTTC. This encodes CATTRAGKGYGYTF.

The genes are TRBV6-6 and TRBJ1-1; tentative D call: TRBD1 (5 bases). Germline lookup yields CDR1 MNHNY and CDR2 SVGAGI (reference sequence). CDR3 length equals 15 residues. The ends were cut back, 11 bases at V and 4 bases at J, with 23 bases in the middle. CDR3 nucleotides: TGTGCCGGCAATGCGGAGGCCCGGGGGTCCACTGAAGCTTTCTTT. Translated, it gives CAGNAEARGSTEAFF.

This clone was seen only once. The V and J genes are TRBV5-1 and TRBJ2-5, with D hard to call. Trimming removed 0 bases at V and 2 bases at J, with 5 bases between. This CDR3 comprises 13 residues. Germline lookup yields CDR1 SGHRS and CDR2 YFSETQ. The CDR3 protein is CASSLVPQETQYF. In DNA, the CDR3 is TGCGCCAGCAGCTTGGTCCCGCAAGAGACCCAGTACTTC.

The CDR3 DNA sequence: TGTGCCACCGGGGGGTGGATGAACACTGAAGCTTTCTTT. It codes for CATGGWMNTEAFF. The V gene is TRBV6-5, the J gene TRBJ1-1, with D possibly being TRBD1 (5 bases). The germline gives CDR1 MNHEY, CDR2 SVGAGI. Trimming left V 10 bases short and J 0 bases short, with 12 bases between. There are 13 residues in the CDR3.

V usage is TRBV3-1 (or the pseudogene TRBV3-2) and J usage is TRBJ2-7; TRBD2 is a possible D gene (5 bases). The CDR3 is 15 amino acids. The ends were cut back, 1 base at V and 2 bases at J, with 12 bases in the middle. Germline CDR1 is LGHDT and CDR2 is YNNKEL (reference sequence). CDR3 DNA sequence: TGTGCCAGCAGCCAAGGAGCGGCTAGCCCCTACGAGCAGTACTTC. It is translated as CASSQGAASPYEQYF.

The CDR3 DNA reads TGCGCCAGCAGTGACTTGACAGGCCAGGAGACCCAGTACTTC. Its protein product is CASSDLTGQETQYF. This chain uses TRBV10-2 with TRBJ2-5; D possibly corresponds to TRBD1 (6 bases). The V end was cut by 3 bases, the J end by 5 bases, with 13 bases between. The CDR3 contains 14 residues. Germline CDR1 WSHSY, CDR2 SAAADI.

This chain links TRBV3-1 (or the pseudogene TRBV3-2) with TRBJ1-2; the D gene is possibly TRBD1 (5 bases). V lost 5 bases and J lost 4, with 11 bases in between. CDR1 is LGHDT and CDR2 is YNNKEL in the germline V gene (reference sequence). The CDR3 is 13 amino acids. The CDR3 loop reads CASSSGHLYGYTF. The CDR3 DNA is TGTGCCAGCAGCTCCGGACACCTCTATGGCTACACCTTC.

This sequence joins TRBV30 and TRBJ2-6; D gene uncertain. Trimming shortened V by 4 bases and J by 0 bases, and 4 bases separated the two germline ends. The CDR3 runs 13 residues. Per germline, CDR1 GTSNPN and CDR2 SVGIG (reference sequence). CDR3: CAWTVSGANVLTF. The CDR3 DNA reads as TGTGCCTGGACAGTCTCTGGGGCCAACGTCCTGACTTTC.

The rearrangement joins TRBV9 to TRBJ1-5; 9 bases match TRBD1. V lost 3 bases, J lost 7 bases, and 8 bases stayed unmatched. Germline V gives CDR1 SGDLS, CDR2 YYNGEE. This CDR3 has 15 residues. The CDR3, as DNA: TGTGCCAGCAGCGCCGGACAGGGGATACGGCAGCCCCAGCATTTT. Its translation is CASSAGQGIRQPQHF.

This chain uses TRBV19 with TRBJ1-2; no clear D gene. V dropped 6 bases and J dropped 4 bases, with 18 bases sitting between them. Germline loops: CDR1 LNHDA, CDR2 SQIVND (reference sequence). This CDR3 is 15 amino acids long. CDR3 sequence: CASSSGGRAIYGYTF. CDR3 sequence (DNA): TGTGCCAGTAGCTCGGGAGGGCGGGCCATCTATGGCTACACCTTC.

The CDR3 DNA is TGTGCCAGTAGGGACAGAACAAACACCGGGGAGCTGTTTTTT. As protein: CASRDRTNTGELFF. The V gene is TRBV19, the J gene TRBJ2-2, with a possible D match to TRBD1 (6 bases). The V end was cut by 6 bases, the J end by 2 bases, with 10 bases between. CDR1 and CDR2 (germline): LNHDA, SQIVND (reference sequence). This CDR3 has 14 amino acids.

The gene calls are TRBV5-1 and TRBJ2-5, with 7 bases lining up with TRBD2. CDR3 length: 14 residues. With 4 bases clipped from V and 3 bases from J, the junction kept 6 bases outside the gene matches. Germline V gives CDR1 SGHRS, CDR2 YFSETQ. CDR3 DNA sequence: TGCGCCAGCAGCGGCGGGGGTATGGAAGAGACCCAGTACTTC. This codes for CASSGGGMEETQYF.

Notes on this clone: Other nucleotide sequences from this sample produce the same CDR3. The CDR3 spells CASSLQGIPYEQYF. The CDR3 region has the DNA TGTGCCAGCAGTTTACAGGGAATCCCCTACGAGCAGTACTTC. This chain joins TRBV27 and TRBJ2-7, with a possible D match to TRBD1 (5 bases). With 2 bases removed from V and 2 bases from J, the gap between germline ends came to 10 bases. CDR1 and CDR2 (germline): MNHEY, SMNVEV (reference sequence). The CDR3 consists of 14 residues.

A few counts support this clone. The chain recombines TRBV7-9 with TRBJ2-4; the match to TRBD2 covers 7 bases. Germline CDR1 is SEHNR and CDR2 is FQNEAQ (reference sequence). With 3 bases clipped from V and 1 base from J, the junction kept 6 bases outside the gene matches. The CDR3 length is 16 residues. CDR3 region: CASSFGGSRAKNIQYF. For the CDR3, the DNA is TGTGCCAGCAGCTTCGGCGGGAGTAGGGCCAAAAACATTCAGTACTTC. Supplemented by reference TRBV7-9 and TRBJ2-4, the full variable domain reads DTGVSQNPRHKITKRGQNVTFRCDPISEHNRLYWYRQTLGQGPEFLTYFQNEAQLEKSRLLSDRFSAERPKGSFSTLEIQRTEQGDSAMYLCASSFGGSRAKNIQYFGAGTRLSVL.